The 28 T cell receptor beta chains below all came from one sample that was sequenced in a study of blood T cells in healthy people across ages. Through a sample-barcoded 5' primer and a J-beta primer mix, a second PCR was run for roughly 6 to 12 cycles. TCRdb redid the calling of the 5' RACE reads with MiXCR, one entry per CDR3 protein. Of more than 600,000 distinct CDR3 sequences listed, 25% are singletons. These data were also filed under a second study, of T cells of mothers and their children.

Sequenced sample: blood. The receptor source for this set is a boy aged 10-17 years in good health.

This clonotype came up a few times. The V gene is TRBV2, the J gene TRBJ2-3; D may be TRBD1 (5 bases). Germline V gives CDR1 SNHLY, CDR2 FYNNEI. The ends were cut back, 7 bases at V and 0 bases at J, with 14 bases in the middle. This CDR3 has 15 residues. The CDR3: CASTLTASSTDTQYF. The CDR3 DNA is TGTGCCAGCACCTTGACAGCCTCGAGCACAGATACGCAGTATTTT.

There are a few counts of this clonotype. The chain employs TRBV15 and TRBJ2-5; possible D gene TRBD2, 6 bases. Germline CDR1 reads LNHNV; CDR2 reads YYDKDF (reference sequence). The CDR3 is 13 amino acids. The V end was cut by 6 bases, the J end by 0 bases, with 8 bases between. The CDR3 loop reads CATRRDYQETQYF. The CDR3 DNA sequence: TGTGCCACCAGGAGGGACTACCAAGAGACCCAGTACTTC. Drawing the rest from reference TRBV15 and TRBJ2-5, the complete variable domain is DAMVIQNPRYQVTQFGKPVTLSCSQTLNHNVMYWYQQKSSQAPKLLFHYYDKDFNNEADTPDNFQSRRPNTSFCFLDIRSPGLGDTAMYLCATRRDYQETQYFGPGTRLLVL.

This clonotype showed up just a few times. This chain joins TRBV4-1 and TRBJ2-7; no clear D gene. The germline CDR1 and CDR2 sequences are MGHRA and YSYEKL. This CDR3 contains 16 residues. Trimming removed 3 bases at V and 0 bases at J, with 15 bases between. The CDR3, as DNA: TGCGCCAGCAGCCAGCTCGACTTATTTAGCTCCTACGAGCAGTACTTC. Encoded protein: CASSQLDLFSSYEQYF.

This clonotype came up once. V gene TRBV5-1 combines with J gene TRBJ1-1; D is possibly TRBD1 (6 bases). The CDR3 is made up of 17 amino acids. Germline values: CDR1 SGHRS, CDR2 YFSETQ. The V end was cut by 4 bases, the J end by 0 bases, with 19 bases between. The CDR3, as DNA: TGCGCCAGCAGCCCCGTCAGCAGGGGAAGGATGAACACTGAAGCTTTCTTT. Translation: CASSPVSRGRMNTEAFF.

The chain has TRBV7-2 and TRBJ2-3; 10 positions match TRBD1. V trimming: 5 bases; J trimming: 5 bases; junction bases outside the gene matches: 7. CDR1 and CDR2 (germline): SGHTA, FQGNSA. The CDR3 runs 15 residues. The CDR3 DNA follows: TGTGCCAGCAGCCCACAGACAGGGGGCGTAGATACGCAGTATTTT. Translation: CASSPQTGGVDTQYF.

This chain uses TRBV3-1 with TRBJ1-5; TRBD1 is a possible D gene (6 bases). The CDR3 covers 12 residues. Trimming took 8 bases from V and 6 from J, leaving 11 bases between them. Germline V gene data show CDR1 as LGHDT and CDR2 as YNNKEL (reference sequence). The CDR3: CASSGEGQPQHF. CDR3 DNA sequence: TGTGCCAGCTCAGGGGAGGGTCAGCCCCAGCATTTT.

The chain carries TRBV3-1 and TRBJ2-5, with D possibly TRBD2 on 5 matching bases. The V gene lost 0 bases and the J gene lost 4 bases, with 15 bases spanning the gap. The CDR3 extends over 16 amino acids. The germline V gene encodes CDR1 LGHDT and CDR2 YNNKEL (reference sequence). The CDR3 DNA sequence: TGTGCCAGCAGCCAAGATCGCGCCGGGGTCGGAGAGACCCAGTACTTC. This gives the protein CASSQDRAGVGETQYF.

The table lists this clonotype with a few counts. This chain uses TRBV20-1 with TRBJ2-5; 11 positions match TRBD2. TRBJ2-1 explains the end of the DNA better; the J call may be wrong. Germline CDR1 is DFQATT and CDR2 is SNEGSKA (reference sequence). The CDR3 runs 16 residues. CDR3 DNA: TGCAGTGCTAGGCTAGATAGCGGGAGGGTAGTTAATGAGCAGTTCTTC. Translating gives CSARLDSGRVVNEQFF.

This clonotype turned up a few times. V is TRBV11-2 and J is TRBJ2-5, with D possibly TRBD1 on 5 matching bases. The V gene's germline CDR1 is SGHAT and CDR2 FQNNGV. Deletions cut 5 bases from V and 5 bases from J, with 18 bases between. The CDR3 totals 15 residues. The CDR3 DNA follows: TGTGCCAGCAGCACCCTGGACACAGCTGAGGAGACCCAGTACTTC. As protein: CASSTLDTAEETQYF.

This clonotype was detected a few times. V gene TRBV13 combines with J gene TRBJ2-5; TRBD1 matches 10 bases. TRBJ2-1 matches the DNA end more closely, so the J call is doubtful. CDR3 size: 15 residues. The germline V gene has CDR1 PRHDT and CDR2 FYEKMQ (reference sequence). Here the CDR3 reads CASSYRDRGSHEQFF. In nucleotides, the CDR3 is TGTGCCAGCAGCTACCGGGACAGGGGTAGTCATGAGCAGTTCTTC.

The chain carries TRBV29-1 and TRBJ2-1, with TRBD2 as a possible D gene (5 bases). CDR3 size: 14 residues. Germline loops: CDR1 SQVTM, CDR2 ANQGSEA. V dropped 3 bases and J dropped 4 bases, with 13 bases sitting between them. The CDR3 bases are TGCAGCGTTGAGTCGAGGGAGAGGTACAATGAGCAGTTCTTC. Protein: CSVESRERYNEQFF.

This clonotype was observed a few times. The rearrangement joins TRBV12-3 or TRBV12-4 to TRBJ1-1; TRBD1 matches 10 bases. The CDR3 has 14 amino acids. V gave up 6 bases and J gave up 5 bases; unmatched junction bases: 6. As DNA, the CDR3 is TGTGCCAGCAGGCAGACAGGGGGCTTGACTGAAGCTTTCTTT. Its protein is CASRQTGGLTEAFF.

J is TRBJ2-1 and V is TRBV5-1; 10 bases line up with TRBD2. J was trimmed by 9 bases and V by 0 bases; bases with no gene match: 12. Germline assignment: CDR1 SGHRS and CDR2 YFSETQ. CDR3 length equals 17 residues. Written as DNA, the CDR3 is TGCGCCAGCAGCTTGGCCGGGACTAGCGCTTCAAGGGGTGAGCAGTTCTTC. Translating it yields CASSLAGTSASRGEQFF.

This clonotype was detected once. It may be a read error: a sequence one base away is much more abundant. The gene calls are TRBV5-4 and TRBJ2-3, with D perhaps matching TRBD1 or TRBD2 (5 bases each). This CDR3 spans 16 amino acids. Germline CDR1 and CDR2: SGHNT and YYREEE (reference sequence). Trimming shortened V by 6 bases and J by 2 bases, and 19 bases separated the two germline ends. The CDR3 DNA reads TGTGCCAGCACCACCCCAACGGGGCCGGCCACAGATACGCAGTATTTT. Translation: CASTTPTGPATDTQYF.

This clonotype was found a few times. The chain has TRBV6-1 and TRBJ2-7; D perhaps matches TRBD1 (5 bases). V gave up 5 bases and J gave up 3 bases, with 14 bases separating them. The CDR3 is 14 amino acids. From germline, CDR1 is MNHNS and CDR2 SASEGT. CDR3 in amino acids: CASSLTGYLYEQYF. The DNA of the CDR3 is TGTGCCAGCAGTCTAACAGGATACCTCTACGAGCAGTACTTC.

This clonotype turned up a few times. The CDR3 nucleotides are TGTGCCAGCTCACCGGCACGAGGGTTTAGCGAGCAGTACTTC. Encoded protein: CASSPARGFSEQYF. V and J are TRBV18 and TRBJ2-7, with D possibly matching TRBD2 (5 bases). The CDR3 covers 14 residues. Germline V gene lookup returns CDR1 KGHSH and CDR2 LQKENI. The V and J ends lost 3 bases and 6 bases respectively, with 15 bases between them.

This chain joins TRBV27 and TRBJ2-3; 7 bases agree with TRBD1. The V gene's germline CDR1 is MNHEY and CDR2 SMNVEV (reference sequence). This CDR3 region has 14 residues. V dropped 6 bases and J dropped 2; count of bases not matched to a gene: 5. The CDR3 nucleotides are TGTGCCAGCAGCCACGGGACAGACACAGATACGCAGTATTTT. As protein: CASSHGTDTDTQYF.

There are a few counts of this clonotype. The chain has TRBV29-1 and TRBJ2-3; TRBD2 matches at 8 bases. V was pared by 6 bases and J by 2 bases, with 13 bases of the junction left unmatched. CDR1 is SQVTM and CDR2 is ANQGSEA in the germline V gene. The CDR3 length is 16 residues. The CDR3 region has the DNA TGCAGCGTGGCTAACCTCCGCGGGGGGAACACAGATACGCAGTATTTT. Translated: CSVANLRGGNTDTQYF.

The genes are TRBV5-1 and TRBJ2-3; tentative D call: TRBD2 (5 bases). Germline CDR1 SGHRS, CDR2 YFSETQ. V was shortened by 3 bases and J by 2 bases, with 16 bases between the two germline ends. This CDR3 has 16 amino acids. CDR3 loop: CASSSRILDPTDTQYF. The CDR3 bases are TGCGCCAGCAGCTCGCGAATACTAGACCCCACAGATACGCAGTATTTT.

CDR3 sequence reads: CASSQDRATQETQYF. CDR3 in DNA: TGCGCCAGCAGCCAAGACAGGGCTACTCAAGAGACCCAGTACTTC. The rearrangement uses TRBV4-3 and TRBJ2-5; a weak D match, TRBD1 (5 bases). Germline V gene lookup returns CDR1 LGHNA and CDR2 YSLEER. This CDR3 has 15 residues. Trimming took off 0 bases at V and 2 bases at J, with 10 bases between the two ends.

The rearrangement joins TRBV9 to TRBJ2-5; a possible D gene is TRBD2 (5 bases). The length of the CDR3 is 16 residues. The V and J ends lost 4 bases and 1 base respectively, with 17 bases between them. The germline CDR1 and CDR2 sequences are SGDLS and YYNGEE. Here the CDR3 reads CASSFGIERTQETQYF. In DNA form, the CDR3 reads TGTGCCAGCAGCTTCGGTATAGAGCGGACCCAAGAGACCCAGTACTTC.

The table lists this clonotype with a few counts. The gene calls are TRBV4-1 and TRBJ2-3; 11 bases align to TRBD2. The V segment lost 0 bases and the J segment 3 bases; nucleotides outside the gene matches: 17. Germline CDR1 and CDR2: MGHRA and YSYEKL. The CDR3 runs 21 residues. The CDR3 nucleotides are TGCGCCAGCAGCCAAGATCCCTTACTAGCGGGAGCAGGAACGGGGACAGATACGCAGTATTTT. Protein product: CASSQDPLLAGAGTGTDTQYF.

The V gene is TRBV11-2, the J gene TRBJ2-5; 7 nucleotides align to TRBD1. The J segment lost 5 bases and the V segment lost 5 bases, leaving 5 bases of the junction unmatched. The germline V gene has CDR1 SGHAT and CDR2 FQNNGV. The CDR3 sequence is 13 residues long. For the CDR3, the DNA is TGTGCCAGCAGCCCAGGGACAGCCGAGACCCAGTACTTC. Protein: CASSPGTAETQYF.

The table lists this clonotype with a few counts. The chain employs TRBV5-5 and TRBJ2-5, with 8 positions matching TRBD2. This CDR3 comprises 13 residues. Trimming at V came to 7 bases and at J to 3 bases, leaving 5 bases not matched to a gene. Germline V gene data show CDR1 as SGHKS and CDR2 as YYEKEE (reference sequence). The chain's CDR3 is CASREGWKETQYF. CDR3 in DNA: TGTGCCAGCCGGGAGGGTTGGAAAGAGACCCAGTACTTC.

This clonotype was seen only a few times. The chain carries TRBV11-2 and TRBJ2-5, with TRBD2 matching over 10 bases. The V gene end was trimmed by 1 base and the J gene end by 0 bases; junction bases not matched to a gene: 5. The CDR3 runs to 17 residues. Germline loops: CDR1 SGHAT, CDR2 FQNNGV. CDR3 nucleotide sequence: TGTGCCAGCAGCTTAGTAGCGGGGGGTTCGTACCAAGAGACCCAGTACTTC. It yields the protein CASSLVAGGSYQETQYF. The full variable domain, in which reference TRBV11-2 and TRBJ2-5 provide the parts outside the CDR3, is EAGVAQSPRYKIIEKRQSVAFWCNPISGHATLYWYQQILGQGPKLLIQFQNNGVVDDSQLPKDRFSAERLKGVDSTLKIQPAKLEDSAVYLCASSLVAGGSYQETQYFGPGTRLLVL.

The chain uses TRBV5-8 and TRBJ2-3; D not resolved. CDR1 is SGHTS, CDR2 YDEGEE, per germline. There are 16 residues in the CDR3. V was pared by 2 bases and J by 0 bases, with 13 bases between. Written as DNA, the CDR3 is TGTGCCAGCAGCTTTAATTGGCTGTCTAGCACAGATACGCAGTATTTT. Translating gives CASSFNWLSSTDTQYF.

The chain carries TRBV28 and TRBJ1-1; no clear D gene. The CDR3 extends over 11 amino acids. Looked up from germline, CDR1 is MDHEN and CDR2 is SYDVKM. V dropped 6 bases and J dropped 5 bases, with 7 bases sitting between them. CDR3 sequence: CASSGWTEAFF. In DNA, the CDR3 is TGTGCCAGCAGCGGGTGGACTGAAGCTTTCTTT.

This clonotype occurred a few times. This chain connects TRBV7-8 to TRBJ1-6, with D hard to call. The germline V gene has CDR1 SGHVS and CDR2 FQNEAQ. The ends were cut back, 1 base at V and 0 bases at J, with 13 bases in the middle. The CDR3 spans 18 residues. Written as DNA, the CDR3 is TGTGCCAGCAGCTTAGATCTTCCCCGAAGCTCCTATAATTCACCCCTCCACTTT. Translating gives CASSLDLPRSSYNSPLHF.